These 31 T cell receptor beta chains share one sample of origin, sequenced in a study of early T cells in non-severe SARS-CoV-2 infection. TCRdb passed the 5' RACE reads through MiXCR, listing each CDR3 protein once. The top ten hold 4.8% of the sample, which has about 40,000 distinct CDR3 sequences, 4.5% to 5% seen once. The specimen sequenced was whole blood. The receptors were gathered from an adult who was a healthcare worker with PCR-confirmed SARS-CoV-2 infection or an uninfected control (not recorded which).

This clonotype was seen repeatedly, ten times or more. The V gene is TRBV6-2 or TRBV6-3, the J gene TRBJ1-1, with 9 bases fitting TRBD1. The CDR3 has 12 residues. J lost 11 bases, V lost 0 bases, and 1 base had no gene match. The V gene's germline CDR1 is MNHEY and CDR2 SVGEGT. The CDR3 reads CASSYSDRGAFF. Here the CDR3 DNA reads TGTGCCAGCAGTTACTCGGACAGGGGTGCTTTCTTT.

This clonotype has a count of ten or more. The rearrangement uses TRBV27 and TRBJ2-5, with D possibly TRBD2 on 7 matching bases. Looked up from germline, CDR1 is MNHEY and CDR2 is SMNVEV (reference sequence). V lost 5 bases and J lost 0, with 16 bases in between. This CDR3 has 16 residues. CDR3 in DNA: TGTGCCAGCAGTCTGGGGGCGGGGGACAACCAAGAGACCCAGTACTTC. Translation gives CASSLGAGDNQETQYF.

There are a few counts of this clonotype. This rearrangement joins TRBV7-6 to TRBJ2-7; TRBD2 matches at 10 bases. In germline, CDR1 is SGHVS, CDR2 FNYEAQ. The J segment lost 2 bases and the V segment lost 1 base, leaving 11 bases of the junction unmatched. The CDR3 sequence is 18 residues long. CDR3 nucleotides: TGTGCCAGCAGCTTAGTTCCAGCGGGAGGGCGGGATGCCTACGAGCAGTACTTC. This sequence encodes CASSLVPAGGRDAYEQYF. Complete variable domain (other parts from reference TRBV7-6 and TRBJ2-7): GAGVSQSPRYKVTKRGQDVALRCDPISGHVSLYWYRQALGQGPEFLTYFNYEAQQDKSGLPNDRFSAERPEGSISTLTIQRTEQRDSAMYRCASSLVPAGGRDAYEQYFGPGTRLTVT.

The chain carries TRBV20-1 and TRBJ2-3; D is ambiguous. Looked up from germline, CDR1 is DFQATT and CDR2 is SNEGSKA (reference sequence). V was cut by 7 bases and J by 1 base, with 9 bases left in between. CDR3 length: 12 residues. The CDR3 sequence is CSVDVRTDTQYF. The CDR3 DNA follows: TGCAGTGTTGACGTTCGCACAGATACGCAGTATTTT.

CDR3 DNA: TGTGCCAGCAGCCAAGGGACAGGATCCTACGAGCAGTACTTC. Amino acids: CASSQGTGSYEQYF. V usage is TRBV3-1 and J usage is TRBJ2-7, with 7 bases lining up with TRBD1. The CDR3 is made up of 14 amino acids. Germline loops: CDR1 LGHDT, CDR2 YNNKEL (reference sequence). Germline trimming cut 1 base from V and 1 base from J; bases unmatched to any gene: 1.

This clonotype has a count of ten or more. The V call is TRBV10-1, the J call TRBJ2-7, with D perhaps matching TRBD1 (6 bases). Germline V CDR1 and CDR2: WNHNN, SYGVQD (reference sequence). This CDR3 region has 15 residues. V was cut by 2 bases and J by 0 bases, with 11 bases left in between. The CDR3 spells CASSEGGPSSYEQYF. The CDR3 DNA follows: TGCGCCAGCAGTGAGGGGGGCCCGAGCTCCTACGAGCAGTACTTC.

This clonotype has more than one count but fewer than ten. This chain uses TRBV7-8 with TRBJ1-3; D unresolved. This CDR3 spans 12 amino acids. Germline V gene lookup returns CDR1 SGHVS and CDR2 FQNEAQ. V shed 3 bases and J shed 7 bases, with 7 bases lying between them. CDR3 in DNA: TGTGCCAGCAGCTTCTTCAGTAACACCATATATTTT. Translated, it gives CASSFFSNTIYF.

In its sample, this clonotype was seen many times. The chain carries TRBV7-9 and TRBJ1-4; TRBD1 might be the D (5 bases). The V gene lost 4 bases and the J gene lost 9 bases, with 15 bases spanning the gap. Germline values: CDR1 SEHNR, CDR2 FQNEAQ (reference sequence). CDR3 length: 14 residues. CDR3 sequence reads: CASSSSRAGKKLFF. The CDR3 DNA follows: TGTGCCAGCAGCTCCAGCAGGGCGGGGAAAAAACTGTTTTTT. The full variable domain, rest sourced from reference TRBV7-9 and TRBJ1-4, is DTGVSQNPRHKITKRGQNVTFRCDPISEHNRLYWYRQTLGQGPEFLTYFQNEAQLEKSRLLSDRFSAERPKGSFSTLEIQRTEQGDSAMYLCASSSSRAGKKLFFGSGTQLSVL.

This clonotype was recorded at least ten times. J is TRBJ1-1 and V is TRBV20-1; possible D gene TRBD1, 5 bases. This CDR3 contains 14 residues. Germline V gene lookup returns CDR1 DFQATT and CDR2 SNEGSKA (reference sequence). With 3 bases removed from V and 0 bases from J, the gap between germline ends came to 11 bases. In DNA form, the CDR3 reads TGCAGTGCTAGTCCAGGGTATATGAACACTGAAGCTTTCTTT. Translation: CSASPGYMNTEAFF.

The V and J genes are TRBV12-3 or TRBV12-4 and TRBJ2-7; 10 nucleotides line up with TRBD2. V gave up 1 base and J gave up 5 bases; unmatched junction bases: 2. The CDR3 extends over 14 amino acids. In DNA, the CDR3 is TGTGCCAGCAGTTTAGGCAGCGGGAGGGACGAGCAGTACTTC. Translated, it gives CASSLGSGRDEQYF.

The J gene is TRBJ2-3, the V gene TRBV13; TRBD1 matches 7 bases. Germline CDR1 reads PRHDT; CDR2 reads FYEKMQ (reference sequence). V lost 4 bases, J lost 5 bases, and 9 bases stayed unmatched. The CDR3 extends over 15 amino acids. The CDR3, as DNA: TGTGCCAGCAGCTCCGAGGGGGCTCTTGAAGATACGCAGTATTTT. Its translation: CASSSEGALEDTQYF.

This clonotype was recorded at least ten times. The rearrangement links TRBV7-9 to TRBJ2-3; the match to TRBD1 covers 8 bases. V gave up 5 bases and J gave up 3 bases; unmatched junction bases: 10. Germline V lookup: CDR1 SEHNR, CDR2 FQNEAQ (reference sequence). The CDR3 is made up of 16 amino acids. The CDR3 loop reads CASSKHRGEVTDTQYF. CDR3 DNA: TGTGCCAGCAGCAAACACAGGGGGGAAGTTACAGATACGCAGTATTTT.

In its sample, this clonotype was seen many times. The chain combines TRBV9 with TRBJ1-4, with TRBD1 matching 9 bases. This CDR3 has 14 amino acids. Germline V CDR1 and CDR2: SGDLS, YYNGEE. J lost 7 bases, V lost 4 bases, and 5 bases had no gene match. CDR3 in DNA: TGTGCCAGCAGCCCTACACAGGGGGCTGAAAAACTGTTTTTT. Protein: CASSPTQGAEKLFF.

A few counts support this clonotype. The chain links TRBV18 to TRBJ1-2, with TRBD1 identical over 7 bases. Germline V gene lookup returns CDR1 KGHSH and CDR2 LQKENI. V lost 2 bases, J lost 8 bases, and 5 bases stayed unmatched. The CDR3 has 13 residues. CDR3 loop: CASSPTGAEGYTF. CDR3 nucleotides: TGTGCCAGCTCACCAACAGGGGCGGAGGGCTACACCTTC.

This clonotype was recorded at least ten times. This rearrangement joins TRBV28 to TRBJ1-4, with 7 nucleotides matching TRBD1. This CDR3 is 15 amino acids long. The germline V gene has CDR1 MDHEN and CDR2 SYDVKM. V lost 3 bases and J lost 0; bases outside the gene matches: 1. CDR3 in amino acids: CASSFQGATNEKLFF. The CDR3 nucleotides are TGTGCCAGCAGTTTTCAGGGGGCAACTAATGAAAAACTGTTTTTT. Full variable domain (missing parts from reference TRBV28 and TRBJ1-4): DVKVTQSSRYLVKRTGEKVFLECVQDMDHENMFWYRQDPGLGLRLIYFSYDVKMKEKGDIPEGYSVSREKKERFSLILESASTNQTSMYLCASSFQGATNEKLFFGSGTQLSVL.

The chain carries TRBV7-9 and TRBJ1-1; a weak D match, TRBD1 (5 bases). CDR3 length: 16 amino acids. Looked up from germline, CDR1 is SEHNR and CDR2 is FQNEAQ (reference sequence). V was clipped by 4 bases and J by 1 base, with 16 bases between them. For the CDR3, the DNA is TGTGCCAGCAGCTCAACGGACCTAGACAGGAACACTGAAGCTTTCTTT. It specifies CASSSTDLDRNTEAFF.

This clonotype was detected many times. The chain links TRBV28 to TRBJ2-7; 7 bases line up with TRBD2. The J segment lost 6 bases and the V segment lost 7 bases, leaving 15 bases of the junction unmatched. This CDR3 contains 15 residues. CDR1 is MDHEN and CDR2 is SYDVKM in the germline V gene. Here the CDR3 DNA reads TGTGCCAGCACTTTGACTTGGGGGGGGGAATCCGAGCAGTACTTC. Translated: CASTLTWGGESEQYF.

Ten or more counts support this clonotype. CDR3 in amino acids: CSVGYFSFSYNEQFF. CDR3 sequence (DNA): TGCAGCGTCGGATATTTTTCATTCTCCTACAATGAGCAGTTCTTC. This chain connects TRBV29-1 to TRBJ2-1; D not resolved. There are 15 residues in the CDR3. Germline assignment: CDR1 SQVTM and CDR2 ANQGSEA. The V end was cut by 6 bases, the J end by 0 bases, with 15 bases between.

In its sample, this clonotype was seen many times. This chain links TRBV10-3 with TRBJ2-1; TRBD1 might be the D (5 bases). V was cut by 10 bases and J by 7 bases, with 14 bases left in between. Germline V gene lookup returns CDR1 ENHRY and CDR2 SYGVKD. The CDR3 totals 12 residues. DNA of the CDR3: TGTGCCACCCTCTATCGACAGAATGAGCAGTTCTTC. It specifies CATLYRQNEQFF.

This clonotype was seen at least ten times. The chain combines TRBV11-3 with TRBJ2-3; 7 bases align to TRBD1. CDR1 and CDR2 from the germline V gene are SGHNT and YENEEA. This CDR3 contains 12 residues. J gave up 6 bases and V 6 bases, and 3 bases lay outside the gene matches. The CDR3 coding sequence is TGTGCCAGCAGTTCGACAGGGGATACGCAGTATTTT. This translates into CASSSTGDTQYF.

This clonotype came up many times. The DNA for the CDR3 is TGCAGTGCTAGGCTAGCGGGGGGGAATGAGCAGTTCTTC. Amino acid sequence: CSARLAGGNEQFF. V gene TRBV20-1 combines with J gene TRBJ2-1, with 12 positions matching TRBD2. Germline CDR1 reads DFQATT; CDR2 reads SNEGSKA (reference sequence). V shed 3 bases and J 7 bases; nucleotides not matched to a gene: 1. The length of the CDR3 is 13 residues.

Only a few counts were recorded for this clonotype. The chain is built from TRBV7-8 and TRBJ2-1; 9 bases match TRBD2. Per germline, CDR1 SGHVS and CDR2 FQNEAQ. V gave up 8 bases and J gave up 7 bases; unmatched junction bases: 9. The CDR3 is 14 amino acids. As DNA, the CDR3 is TGTGCCAGCTGCCCTAGCGGGGCTGAGAATGAGCAGTTCTTC. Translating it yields CASCPSGAENEQFF. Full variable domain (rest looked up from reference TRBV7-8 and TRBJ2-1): GAGVSQSPRYKVAKRGQDVALRCDPISGHVSLFWYQQALGQGPEFLTYFQNEAQLDKSGLPSDRFFAERPEGSVSTLKIQRTQQEDSAVYLCASCPSGAENEQFFGPGTRLTVL.

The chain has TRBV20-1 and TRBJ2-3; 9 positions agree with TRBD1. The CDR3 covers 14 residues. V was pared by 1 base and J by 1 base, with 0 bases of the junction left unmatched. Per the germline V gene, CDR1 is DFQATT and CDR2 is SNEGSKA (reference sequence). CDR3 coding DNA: TGCAGTGCTAGAGGACAGGGGGGCACAGATACGCAGTATTTT. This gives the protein CSARGQGGTDTQYF.

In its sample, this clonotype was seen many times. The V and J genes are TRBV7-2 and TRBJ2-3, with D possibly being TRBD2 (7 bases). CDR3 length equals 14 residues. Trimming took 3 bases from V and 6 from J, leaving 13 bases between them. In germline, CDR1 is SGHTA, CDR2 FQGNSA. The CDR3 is CASSLMGGHDTQYF. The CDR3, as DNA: TGTGCCAGCAGCTTGATGGGGGGGCACGATACGCAGTATTTT.

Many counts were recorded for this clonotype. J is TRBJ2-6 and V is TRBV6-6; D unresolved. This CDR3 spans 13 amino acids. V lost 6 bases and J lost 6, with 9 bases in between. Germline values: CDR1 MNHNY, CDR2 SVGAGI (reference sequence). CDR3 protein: CASRGGAANVLTF. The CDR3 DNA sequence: TGTGCCAGCAGGGGCGGCGCGGCCAACGTCCTGACTTTC.

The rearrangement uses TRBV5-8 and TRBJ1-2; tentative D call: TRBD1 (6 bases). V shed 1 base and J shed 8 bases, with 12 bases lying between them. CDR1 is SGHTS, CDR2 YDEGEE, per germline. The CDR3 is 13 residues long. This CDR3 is CASSLTGREGYTF. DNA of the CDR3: TGTGCCAGCAGCTTGACAGGGCGAGAGGGCTACACCTTC.

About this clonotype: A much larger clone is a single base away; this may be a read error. The CDR3 loop is CAGRPTSAFSYNEQFF. In nucleotides, the CDR3 is TGTGCCGGCAGGCCTACTAGCGCATTCTCCTACAATGAGCAGTTCTTC. The chain uses TRBV5-5 and TRBJ2-1; TRBD2 matches at 7 bases. This CDR3 spans 16 amino acids. The germline gives CDR1 SGHKS, CDR2 YYEKEE (reference sequence).

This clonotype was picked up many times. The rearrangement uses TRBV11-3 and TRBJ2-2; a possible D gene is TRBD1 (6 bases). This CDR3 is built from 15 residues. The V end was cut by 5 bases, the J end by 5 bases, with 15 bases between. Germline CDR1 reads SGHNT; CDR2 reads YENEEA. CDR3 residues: CASSRMTQGTGELFF. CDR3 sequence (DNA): TGTGCCAGCAGCCGAATGACTCAGGGGACCGGGGAGCTGTTTTTT.

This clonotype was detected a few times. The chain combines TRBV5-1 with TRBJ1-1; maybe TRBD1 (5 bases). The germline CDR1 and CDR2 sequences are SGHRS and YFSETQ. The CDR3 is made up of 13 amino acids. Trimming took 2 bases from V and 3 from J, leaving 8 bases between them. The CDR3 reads CASSFKGDTEAFF. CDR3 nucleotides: TGCGCCAGCAGCTTCAAAGGGGACACTGAAGCTTTCTTT.

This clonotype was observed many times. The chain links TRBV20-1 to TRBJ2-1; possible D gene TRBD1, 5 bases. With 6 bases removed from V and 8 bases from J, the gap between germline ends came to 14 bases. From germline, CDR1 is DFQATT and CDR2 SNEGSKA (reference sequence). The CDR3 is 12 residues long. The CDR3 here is CSATVIGDEQFF. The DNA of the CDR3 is TGCAGTGCCACCGTCATAGGGGATGAGCAGTTCTTC.

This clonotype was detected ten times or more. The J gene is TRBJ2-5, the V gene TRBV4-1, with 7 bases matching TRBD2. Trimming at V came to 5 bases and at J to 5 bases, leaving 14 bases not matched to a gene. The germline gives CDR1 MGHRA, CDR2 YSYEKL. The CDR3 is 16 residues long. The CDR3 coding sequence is TGCGCCAGCAGCTCGCAGGCGGCCGGGCGGGAGGAGACCCAGTACTTC. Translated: CASSSQAAGREETQYF.